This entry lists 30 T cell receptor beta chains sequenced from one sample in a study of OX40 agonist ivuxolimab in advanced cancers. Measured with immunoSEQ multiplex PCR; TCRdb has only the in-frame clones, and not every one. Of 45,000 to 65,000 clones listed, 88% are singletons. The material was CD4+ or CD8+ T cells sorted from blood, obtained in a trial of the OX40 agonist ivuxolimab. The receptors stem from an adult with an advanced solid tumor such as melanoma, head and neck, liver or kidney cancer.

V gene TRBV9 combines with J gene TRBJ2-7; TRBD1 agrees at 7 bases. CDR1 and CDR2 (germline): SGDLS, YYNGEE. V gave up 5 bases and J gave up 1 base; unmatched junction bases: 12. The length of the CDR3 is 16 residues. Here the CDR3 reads CASSPLQGDTSYEQYF. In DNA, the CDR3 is TGTGCCAGCAGTCCTCTCCAGGGGGACACTTCCTACGAGCAGTACTTC.

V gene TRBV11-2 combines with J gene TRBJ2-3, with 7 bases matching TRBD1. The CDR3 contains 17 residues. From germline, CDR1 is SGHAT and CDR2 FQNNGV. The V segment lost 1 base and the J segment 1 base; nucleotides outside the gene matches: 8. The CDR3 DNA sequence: TGTGCCAGCAGCTTAGTAGGGGGCTTAATGGGCACAGATACGCAGTATTTT. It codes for CASSLVGGLMGTDTQYF. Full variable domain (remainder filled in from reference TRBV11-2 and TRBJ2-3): EAGVAQSPRYKIIEKRQSVAFWCNPISGHATLYWYQQILGQGPKLLIQFQNNGVVDDSQLPKDRFSAERLKGVDSTLKIQPAKLEDSAVYLCASSLVGGLMGTDTQYFGPGTRLTVL.

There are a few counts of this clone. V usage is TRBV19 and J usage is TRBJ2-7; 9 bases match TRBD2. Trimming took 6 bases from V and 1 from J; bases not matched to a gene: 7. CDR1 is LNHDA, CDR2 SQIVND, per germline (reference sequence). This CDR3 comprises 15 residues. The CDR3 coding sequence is TGTGCCAGTAGGACAGTAGCGGGGGAGTCCTACGAGCAGTACTTC. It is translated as CASRTVAGESYEQYF.

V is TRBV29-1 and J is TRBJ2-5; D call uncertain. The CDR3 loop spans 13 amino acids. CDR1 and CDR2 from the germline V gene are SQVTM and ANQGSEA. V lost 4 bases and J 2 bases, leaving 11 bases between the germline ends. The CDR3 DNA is TGCAGCGTTGGCCGAATAGCACAAGAGACCCAGTACTTC. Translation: CSVGRIAQETQYF.

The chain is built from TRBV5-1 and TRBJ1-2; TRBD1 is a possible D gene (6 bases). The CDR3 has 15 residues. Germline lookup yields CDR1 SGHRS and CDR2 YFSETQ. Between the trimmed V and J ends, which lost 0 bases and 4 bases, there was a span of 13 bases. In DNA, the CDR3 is TGCGCCAGCAGCTTGGTACAGGGAGAATTCTATGGCTACACCTTC. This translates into CASSLVQGEFYGYTF.

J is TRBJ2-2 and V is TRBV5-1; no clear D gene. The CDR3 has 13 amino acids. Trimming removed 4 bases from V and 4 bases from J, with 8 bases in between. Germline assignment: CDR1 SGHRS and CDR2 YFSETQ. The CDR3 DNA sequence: TGCGCCAGCAGCGGCTTAGGCACCGGGGAGCTGTTTTTT. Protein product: CASSGLGTGELFF.

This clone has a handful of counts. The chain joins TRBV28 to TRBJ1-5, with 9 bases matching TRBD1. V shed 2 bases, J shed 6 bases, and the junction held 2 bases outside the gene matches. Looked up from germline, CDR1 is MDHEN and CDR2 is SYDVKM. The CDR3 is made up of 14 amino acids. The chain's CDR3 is CASSLGTGSQPQHF. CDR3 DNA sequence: TGTGCCAGCAGTTTAGGGACAGGGAGTCAGCCCCAGCATTTT.

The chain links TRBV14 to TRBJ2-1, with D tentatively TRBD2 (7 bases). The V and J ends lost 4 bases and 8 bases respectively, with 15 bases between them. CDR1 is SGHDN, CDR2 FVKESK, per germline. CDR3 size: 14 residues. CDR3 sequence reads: CASSRLPGGDEQFF. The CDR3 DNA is TGTGCCAGCAGCCGACTTCCGGGGGGCGATGAGCAGTTCTTC.

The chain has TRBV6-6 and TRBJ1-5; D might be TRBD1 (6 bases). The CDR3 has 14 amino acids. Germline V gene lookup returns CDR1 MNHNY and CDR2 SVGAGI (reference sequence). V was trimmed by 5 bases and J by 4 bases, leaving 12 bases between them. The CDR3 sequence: CASSGRGGNQPQHF. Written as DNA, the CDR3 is TGTGCCAGCAGTGGGAGAGGGGGAAATCAGCCCCAGCATTTT.

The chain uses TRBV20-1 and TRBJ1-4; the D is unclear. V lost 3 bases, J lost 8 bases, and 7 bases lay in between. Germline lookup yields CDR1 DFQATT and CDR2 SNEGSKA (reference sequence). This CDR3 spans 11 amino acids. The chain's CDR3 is CSARAREKLFF. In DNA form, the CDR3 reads TGCAGTGCTAGGGCGAGGGAAAAACTGTTTTTT.

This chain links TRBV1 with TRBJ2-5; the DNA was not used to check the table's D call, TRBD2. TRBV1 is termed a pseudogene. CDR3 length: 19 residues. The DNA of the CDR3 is TGCACCAGCAGCCAAGATCCGGCTAGCGGGAGAGAGGGTTATGAGACCCAGTACTTC. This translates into CTSSQDPASGREGYETQYF.

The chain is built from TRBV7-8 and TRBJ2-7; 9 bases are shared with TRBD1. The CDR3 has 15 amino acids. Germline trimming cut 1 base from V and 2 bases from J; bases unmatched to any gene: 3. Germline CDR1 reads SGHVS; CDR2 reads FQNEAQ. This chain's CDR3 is CASSLGGQGTYEQYF. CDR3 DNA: TGTGCCAGCAGCTTAGGTGGACAGGGGACCTACGAGCAGTACTTC. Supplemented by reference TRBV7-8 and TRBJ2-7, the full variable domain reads GAGVSQSPRYKVAKRGQDVALRCDPISGHVSLFWYQQALGQGPEFLTYFQNEAQLDKSGLPSDRFFAERPEGSVSTLKIQRTQQEDSAVYLCASSLGGQGTYEQYFGPGTRLTVT.

CDR3 bases: TGTGCCAGCTCACCACTTCCGAGCGGGGGGTCAGTTGACACAGATACGCAGTATTTT. The encoded protein is CASSPLPSGGSVDTDTQYF. V is TRBV18 and J is TRBJ2-3, with 9 bases lining up with TRBD2. The V gene end was trimmed by 1 base and the J gene end by 2 bases; junction bases not matched to a gene: 13. The CDR3 runs 19 residues. Germline V lookup: CDR1 KGHSH, CDR2 LQKENI.

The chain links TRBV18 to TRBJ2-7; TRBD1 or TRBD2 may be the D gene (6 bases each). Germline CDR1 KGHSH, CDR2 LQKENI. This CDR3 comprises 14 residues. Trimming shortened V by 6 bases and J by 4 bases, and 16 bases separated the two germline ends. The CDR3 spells CASSGGGPRYEQYF. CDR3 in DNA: TGTGCCAGCTCTGGAGGGGGGCCACGGTACGAGCAGTACTTC.

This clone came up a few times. CDR3 protein: CASSGLTYEQYF. The CDR3, as DNA: TGTGCCAGCTCAGGCCTTACCTACGAGCAGTACTTC. The J gene is TRBJ2-7, the V gene TRBV18; D remains unclear. Deletions cut 5 bases from V and 2 bases from J, with 7 bases between. In germline, CDR1 is KGHSH, CDR2 LQKENI. The CDR3 spans 12 residues.

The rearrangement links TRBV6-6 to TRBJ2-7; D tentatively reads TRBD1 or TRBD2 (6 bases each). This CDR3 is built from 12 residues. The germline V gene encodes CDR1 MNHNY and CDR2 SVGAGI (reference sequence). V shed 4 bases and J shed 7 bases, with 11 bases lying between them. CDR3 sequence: CASSSLGGEQYF. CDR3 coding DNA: TGTGCCAGCAGTTCTCTAGGGGGGGAGCAGTACTTC.

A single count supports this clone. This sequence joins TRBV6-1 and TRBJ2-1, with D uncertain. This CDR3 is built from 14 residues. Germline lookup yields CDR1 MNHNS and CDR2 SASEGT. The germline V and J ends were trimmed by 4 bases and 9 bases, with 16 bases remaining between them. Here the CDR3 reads CASSVSGMLGEQFF. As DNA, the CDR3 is TGTGCCAGCAGTGTTAGTGGAATGCTCGGTGAGCAGTTCTTC.

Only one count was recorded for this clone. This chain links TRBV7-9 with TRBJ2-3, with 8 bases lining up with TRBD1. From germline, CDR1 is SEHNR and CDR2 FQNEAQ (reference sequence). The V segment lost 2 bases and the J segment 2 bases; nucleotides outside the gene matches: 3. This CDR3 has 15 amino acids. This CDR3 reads CASSLRQGNTDTQYF. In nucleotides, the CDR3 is TGTGCCAGCAGCTTAAGACAGGGGAACACAGATACGCAGTATTTT.

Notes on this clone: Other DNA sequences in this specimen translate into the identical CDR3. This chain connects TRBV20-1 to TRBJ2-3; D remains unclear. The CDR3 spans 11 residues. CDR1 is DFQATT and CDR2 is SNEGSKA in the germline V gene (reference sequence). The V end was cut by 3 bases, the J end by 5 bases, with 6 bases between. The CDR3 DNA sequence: TGCAGTGCTAGGACCGGAGATACGCAGTATTTT. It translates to CSARTGDTQYF.

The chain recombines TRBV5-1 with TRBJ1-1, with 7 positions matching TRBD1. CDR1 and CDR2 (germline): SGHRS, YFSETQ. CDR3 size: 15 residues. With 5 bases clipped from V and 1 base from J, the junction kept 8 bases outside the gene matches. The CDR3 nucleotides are TGCGCCAGCAGGACTCCCGGGACAGAGAACACTGAAGCTTTCTTT. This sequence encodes CASRTPGTENTEAFF.

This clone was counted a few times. The CDR3 region is CASSATGVSGNTIYF. The CDR3 DNA reads TGTGCCAGCAGTGCGACAGGCGTCTCTGGAAACACCATATATTTT. V is TRBV28 and J is TRBJ1-3, with a weak D call TRBD1 (6 bases). Germline V gene lookup returns CDR1 MDHEN and CDR2 SYDVKM. V was clipped by 5 bases and J by 0 bases, with 11 bases between them. The CDR3 has 15 amino acids.

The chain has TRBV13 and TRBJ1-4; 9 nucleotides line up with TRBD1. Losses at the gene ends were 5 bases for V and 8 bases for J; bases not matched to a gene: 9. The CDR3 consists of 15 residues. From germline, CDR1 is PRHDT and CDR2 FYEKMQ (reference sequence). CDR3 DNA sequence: TGTGCCAGCAGCGCCTCCGGGACAGGGAGCGAAAAACTGTTTTTT. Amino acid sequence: CASSASGTGSEKLFF.

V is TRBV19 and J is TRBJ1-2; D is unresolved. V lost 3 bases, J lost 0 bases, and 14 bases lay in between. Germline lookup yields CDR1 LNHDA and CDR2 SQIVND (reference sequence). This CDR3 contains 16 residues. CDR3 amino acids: CASSMRTSRSNYGYTF. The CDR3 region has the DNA TGTGCCAGTAGTATGAGGACCTCCCGTTCTAACTATGGCTACACCTTC.

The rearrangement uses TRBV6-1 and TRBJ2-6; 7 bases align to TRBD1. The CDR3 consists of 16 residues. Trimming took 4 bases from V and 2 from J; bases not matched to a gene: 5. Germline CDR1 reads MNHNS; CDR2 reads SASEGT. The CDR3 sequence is CASSGLQGTGANVLTF. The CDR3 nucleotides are TGTGCCAGCAGTGGATTACAGGGGACTGGGGCCAACGTCCTGACTTTC.

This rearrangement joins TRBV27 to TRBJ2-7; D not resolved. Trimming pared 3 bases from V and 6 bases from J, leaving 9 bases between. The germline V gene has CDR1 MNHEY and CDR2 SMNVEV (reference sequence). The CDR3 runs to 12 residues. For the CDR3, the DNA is TGTGCCAGCAGTTTTCTGGGTCGCGAGCAGTACTTC. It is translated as CASSFLGREQYF.

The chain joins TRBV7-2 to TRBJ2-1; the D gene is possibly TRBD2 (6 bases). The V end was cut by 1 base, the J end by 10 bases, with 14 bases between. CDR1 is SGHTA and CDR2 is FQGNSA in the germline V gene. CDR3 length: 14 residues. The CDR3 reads CASSLVPSGVEQFF. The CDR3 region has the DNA TGTGCCAGCAGCTTAGTGCCTTCGGGAGTCGAGCAGTTCTTC.

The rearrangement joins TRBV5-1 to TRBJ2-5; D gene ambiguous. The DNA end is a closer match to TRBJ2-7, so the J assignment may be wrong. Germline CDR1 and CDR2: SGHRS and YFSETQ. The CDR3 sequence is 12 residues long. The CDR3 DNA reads TGCGCCAGCAGCTCGGAACTCTACGAGCAGTACTTC. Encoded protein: CASSSELYEQYF.

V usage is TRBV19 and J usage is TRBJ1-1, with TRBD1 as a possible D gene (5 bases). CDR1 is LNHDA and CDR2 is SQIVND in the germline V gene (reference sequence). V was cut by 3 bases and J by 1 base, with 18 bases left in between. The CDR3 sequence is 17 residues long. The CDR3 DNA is TGTGCCAGTAGTATTCAATTGTTCAGGGCGACGAACACTGAAGCTTTCTTT. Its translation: CASSIQLFRATNTEAFF.

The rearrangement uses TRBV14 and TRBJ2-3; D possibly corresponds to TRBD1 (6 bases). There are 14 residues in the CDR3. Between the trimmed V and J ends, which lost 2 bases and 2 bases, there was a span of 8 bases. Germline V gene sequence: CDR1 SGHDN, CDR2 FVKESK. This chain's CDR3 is CASSQTGITDTQYF. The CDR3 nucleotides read TGTGCCAGCAGCCAAACAGGGATCACAGATACGCAGTATTTT.

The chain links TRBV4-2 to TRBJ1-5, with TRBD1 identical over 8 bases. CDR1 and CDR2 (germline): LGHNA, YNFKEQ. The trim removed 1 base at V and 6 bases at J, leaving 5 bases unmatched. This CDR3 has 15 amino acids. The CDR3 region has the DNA TGTGCCAGCAGCCAAGGGACAGGGTCAGGTCAGCCCCAGCATTTT. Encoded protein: CASSQGTGSGQPQHF.